This TCR beta chain was recovered during a study of blood T cell repertoires in COVID-19. Study background: Samples of COVID-19 (acute and convalescent) were obtained from the United States, Italy and Spain. Sample material is recorded as cDNA or gDNA derived from T cells, B-cell-depleted T cells, or PBMCs.

Original data processing: Counts of nucleated cells, estimated from reference gene primer amplification, were obtained. The method was immunoSEQ multiplex PCR; TCRdb's version includes in-frame clones alone and lacks a portion of them. The V and J calls and the clone size are those of that table, but D and trimming were determined from the DNA. This table has 130,000 to 150,000 clones, approximately 89% appearing once. Germline CDR1 and CDR2: KGHSH and LQKENI. The junction had 7 bases not matched to a gene; V was cut back by 3 bases and J by 3 bases. The CDR3 extends over 16 amino acids. The sample consisted of peripheral blood. The rearrangement links TRBV18 to TRBJ2-3; 9 bases match TRBD1. The sequence was obtained from a woman in her fifties or sixties with acute or convalescent COVID-19. The CDR3: CASSPIGTGKTDTQYF. The CDR3 DNA is TGTGCCAGCTCACCTATAGGGACAGGGAAAACAGATACGCAGTATTTT.